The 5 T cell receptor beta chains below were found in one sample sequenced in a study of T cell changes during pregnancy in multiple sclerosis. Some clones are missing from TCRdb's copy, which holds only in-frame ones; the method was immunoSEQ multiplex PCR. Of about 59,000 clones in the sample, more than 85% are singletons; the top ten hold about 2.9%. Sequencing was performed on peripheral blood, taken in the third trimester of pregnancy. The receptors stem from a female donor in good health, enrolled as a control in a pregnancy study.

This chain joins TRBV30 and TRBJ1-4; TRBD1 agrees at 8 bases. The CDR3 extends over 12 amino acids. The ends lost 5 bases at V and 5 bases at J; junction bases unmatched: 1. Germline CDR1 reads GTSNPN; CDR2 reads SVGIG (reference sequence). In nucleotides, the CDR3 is TGTGCCTGGGGGACAGGCAATGAAAAACTGTTTTTT. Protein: CAWGTGNEKLFF.

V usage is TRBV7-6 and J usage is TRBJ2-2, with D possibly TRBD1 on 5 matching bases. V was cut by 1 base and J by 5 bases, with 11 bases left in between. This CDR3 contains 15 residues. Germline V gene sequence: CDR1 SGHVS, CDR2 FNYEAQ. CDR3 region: CASSLEAGFTGELFF. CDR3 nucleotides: TGTGCCAGCAGCTTAGAGGCAGGGTTTACCGGGGAGCTGTTTTTT.

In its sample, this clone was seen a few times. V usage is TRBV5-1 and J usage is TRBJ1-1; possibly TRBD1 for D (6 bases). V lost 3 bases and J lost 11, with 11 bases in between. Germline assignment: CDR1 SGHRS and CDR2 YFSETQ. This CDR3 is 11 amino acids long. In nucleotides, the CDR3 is TGCGCCAGCAGCTATGGGACAAGTGCTTTCTTT. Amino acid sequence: CASSYGTSAFF.

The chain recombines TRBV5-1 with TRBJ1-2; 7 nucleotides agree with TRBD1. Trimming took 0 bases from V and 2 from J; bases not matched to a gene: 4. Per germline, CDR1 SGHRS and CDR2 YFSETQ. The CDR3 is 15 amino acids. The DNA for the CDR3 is TGCGCCAGCAGCTTGGGACAGGGCGCGAACTATGGCTACACCTTC. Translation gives CASSLGQGANYGYTF.

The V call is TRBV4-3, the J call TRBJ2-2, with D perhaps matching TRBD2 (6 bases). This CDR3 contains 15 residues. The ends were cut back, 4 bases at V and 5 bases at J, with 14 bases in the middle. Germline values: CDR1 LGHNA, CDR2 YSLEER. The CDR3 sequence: CASSRKASATGELFF. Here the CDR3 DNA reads TGCGCCAGCAGCCGCAAGGCTAGCGCGACCGGGGAGCTGTTTTTT.